This T cell receptor (beta chain) was recorded in a study of cytomegalovirus exposure and HLA in healthy donors. This cohort consisted of healthy bone marrow donors. The CDR3 consists of 15 residues. The V end lost 3 bases, the J end lost 4 bases, and 16 bases lay between the germline ends. CDR1 and CDR2 (germline): SGHRS, YFSETQ. The study ran its PCR with 60 Vbeta and 13 Jbeta primers. The assay was immunoSEQ multiplex PCR, and TCRdb's table has in-frame clones only and misses some. The sample lists 150,000 to 200,000 clones, over 60% occurring once. The clonotype originates from a girl between 5 and 17 years old in good health and CMV-seronegative. The material sequenced was PBMCs. This rearrangement joins TRBV5-1 to TRBJ1-1; D may be TRBD1 (6 bases). The CDR3 loop is CASSSPGAGGTEAFF. CDR3 sequence (DNA): TGCGCCAGCAGCTCCCCGGGGGCGGGAGGCACTGAAGCTTTCTTT.